The entry that follows covers one TCR beta chain sequence. Here immunoSEQ multiplex PCR was the method, and the copy in TCRdb shows in-frame clones only, minus some. There are approximately 150,000 clones in the sample; 80% to 90% occur only once, and around 17% lies in the top ten. Deletions cut 3 bases from V and 6 bases from J, with 7 bases between. Looked up from germline, CDR1 is SGDLS and CDR2 is YYNGEE. This CDR3 has 12 amino acids. The data stem from a study of radiation and T cells in renal cell carcinoma. Sample time point: blood 4 weeks post-SBRT, at nephrectomy. Treatment here: 15 Gy SBRT to primary tumor, nephrectomy 4 weeks later.

The receptor comes from a woman aged 50 to 65 with renal cell carcinoma. The V and J genes are TRBV9 and TRBJ2-1; unclear D gene. The sequenced sample was blood, obtained from a patient whose treatment included radiotherapy and nephrectomy. CDR3 sequence (DNA): TGTGCCAGCAGCGCAGTCGGCAATGAGCAGTTCTTC. Translating gives CASSAVGNEQFF.